This T cell receptor beta chain was profiled in a study of blood T cells in healthy people across ages. A second PCR, run for about 7 to 11 cycles, used a sample-barcoded 5' primer plus a J-beta primer mix. TCRdb itself ran the 5' RACE reads through MiXCR, one entry per CDR3 protein. Counted here are some 900,000 distinct CDR3 sequences, roughly 52% occurring once; the ten biggest clones make up 10% to 15%. In regard to this clonotype: The junction does not match germline at one end; this may be a read error.

This receptor was obtained from a man aged 30 to 39 in good health. Material: blood.

CDR3: CANSVRALGPDTQYF. CDR3 nucleotides: TGTGCCAACAGCGTCAGGGCTCTAGGTCCAGATACGCAGTATTTT. The chain employs TRBV9 and TRBJ2-3; D is perhaps TRBD1 (5 bases). The CDR3 runs 15 residues. Germline V gene sequence: CDR1 SGDLS, CDR2 YYNGEE.